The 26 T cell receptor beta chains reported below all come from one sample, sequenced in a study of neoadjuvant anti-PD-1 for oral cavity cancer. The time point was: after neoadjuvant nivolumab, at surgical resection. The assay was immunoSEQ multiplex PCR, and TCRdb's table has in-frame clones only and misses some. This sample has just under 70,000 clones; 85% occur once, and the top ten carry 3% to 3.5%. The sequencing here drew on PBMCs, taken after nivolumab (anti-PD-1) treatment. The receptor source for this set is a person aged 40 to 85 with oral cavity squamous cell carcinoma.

The CDR3 sequence is CASSSREGWTGELFF. CDR3 coding DNA: TGTGCCAGCAGTTCACGGGAGGGCTGGACCGGGGAGCTGTTTTTT. The chain is built from TRBV27 and TRBJ2-2; 8 bases fit TRBD2. The CDR3 is made up of 15 amino acids. Trimming at V came to 4 bases and at J to 5 bases, leaving 6 bases not matched to a gene. Germline lookup yields CDR1 MNHEY and CDR2 SMNVEV (reference sequence).

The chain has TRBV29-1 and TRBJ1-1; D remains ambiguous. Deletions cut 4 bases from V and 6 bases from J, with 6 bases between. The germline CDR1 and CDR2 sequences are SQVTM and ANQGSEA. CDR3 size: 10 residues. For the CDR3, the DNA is TGCAGCGTTGCAGGTTCTGAAGCTTTCTTT. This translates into CSVAGSEAFF.

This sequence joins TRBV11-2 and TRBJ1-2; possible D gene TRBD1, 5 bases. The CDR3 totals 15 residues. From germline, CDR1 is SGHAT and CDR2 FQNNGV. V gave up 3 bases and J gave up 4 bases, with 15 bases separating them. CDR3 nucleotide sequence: TGTGCCAGCAGCTTGACAACAGGTTCGTTCTATGGCTACACCTTC. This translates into CASSLTTGSFYGYTF.

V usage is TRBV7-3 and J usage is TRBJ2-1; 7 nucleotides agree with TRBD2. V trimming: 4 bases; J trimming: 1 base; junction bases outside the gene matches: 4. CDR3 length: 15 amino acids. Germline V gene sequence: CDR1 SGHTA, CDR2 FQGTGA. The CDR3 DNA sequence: TGTGCCAGCAGCTCCCGACTAGCTTCCTACAATGAGCAGTTCTTC. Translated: CASSSRLASYNEQFF.

This CDR3 reads CASSLTSVHYEQYF. The CDR3 nucleotides are TGTGCCAGCAGTTTAACCAGCGTACACTACGAGCAGTACTTC. The chain joins TRBV28 to TRBJ2-7; D remains ambiguous. Germline V CDR1 and CDR2: MDHEN, SYDVKM. Trimming took off 2 bases at V and 3 bases at J, with 11 bases between the two ends. The CDR3 consists of 14 residues.

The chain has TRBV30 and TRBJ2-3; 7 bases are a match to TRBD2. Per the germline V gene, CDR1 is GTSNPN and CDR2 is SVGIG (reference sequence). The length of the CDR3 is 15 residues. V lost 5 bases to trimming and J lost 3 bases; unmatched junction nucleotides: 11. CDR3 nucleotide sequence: TGTGCCTGGGGTAGAGACGGGAGGATGACAGATACGCAGTATTTT. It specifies CAWGRDGRMTDTQYF.

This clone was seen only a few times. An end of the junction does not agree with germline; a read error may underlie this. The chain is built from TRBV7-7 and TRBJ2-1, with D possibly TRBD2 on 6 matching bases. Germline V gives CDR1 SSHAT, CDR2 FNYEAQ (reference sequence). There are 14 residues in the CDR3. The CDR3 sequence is CASSLDGSLDEQFF. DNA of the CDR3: TGTGCTAGCAGCTTAGACGGGAGTTTGGATGAGCAGTTCTTC.

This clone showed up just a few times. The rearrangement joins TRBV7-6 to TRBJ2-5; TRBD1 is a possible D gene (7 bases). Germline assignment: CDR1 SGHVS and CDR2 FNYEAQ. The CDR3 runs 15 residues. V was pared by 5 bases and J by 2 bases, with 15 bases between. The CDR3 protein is CASSPQGGSQETQYF. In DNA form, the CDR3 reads TGTGCCAGCAGCCCCCAGGGGGGCTCTCAAGAGACCCAGTACTTC. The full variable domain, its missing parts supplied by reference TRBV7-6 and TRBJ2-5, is GAGVSQSPRYKVTKRGQDVALRCDPISGHVSLYWYRQALGQGPEFLTYFNYEAQQDKSGLPNDRFSAERPEGSISTLTIQRTEQRDSAMYRCASSPQGGSQETQYFGPGTRLLVL.

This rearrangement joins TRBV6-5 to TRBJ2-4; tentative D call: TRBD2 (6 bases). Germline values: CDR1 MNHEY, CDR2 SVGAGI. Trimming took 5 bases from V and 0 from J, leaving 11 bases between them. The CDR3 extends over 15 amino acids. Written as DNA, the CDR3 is TGTGCCAGCAGTGCCGGGACTCAAGCCAAAAACATTCAGTACTTC. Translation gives CASSAGTQAKNIQYF.

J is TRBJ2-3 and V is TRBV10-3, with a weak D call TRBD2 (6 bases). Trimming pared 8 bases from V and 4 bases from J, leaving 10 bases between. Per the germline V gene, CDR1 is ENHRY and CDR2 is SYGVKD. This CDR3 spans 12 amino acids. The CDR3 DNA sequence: TGTGCCATCGCGGGGCCGTCAGATACGCAGTATTTT. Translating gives CAIAGPSDTQYF.

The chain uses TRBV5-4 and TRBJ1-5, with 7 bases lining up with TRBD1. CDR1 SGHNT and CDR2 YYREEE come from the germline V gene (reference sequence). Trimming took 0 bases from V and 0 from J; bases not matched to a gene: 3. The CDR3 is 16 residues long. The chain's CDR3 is CASSLGGDSSNQPQHF. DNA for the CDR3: TGTGCCAGCAGCTTGGGAGGGGACAGTAGCAATCAGCCCCAGCATTTT.

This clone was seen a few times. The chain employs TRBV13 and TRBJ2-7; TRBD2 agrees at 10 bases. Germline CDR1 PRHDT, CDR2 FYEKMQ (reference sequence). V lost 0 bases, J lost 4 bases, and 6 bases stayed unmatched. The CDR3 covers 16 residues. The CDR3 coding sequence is TGTGCCAGCAGCTTAGGTGGTCTAGCGGGAGTTTACGAGCAGTACTTC. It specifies CASSLGGLAGVYEQYF.

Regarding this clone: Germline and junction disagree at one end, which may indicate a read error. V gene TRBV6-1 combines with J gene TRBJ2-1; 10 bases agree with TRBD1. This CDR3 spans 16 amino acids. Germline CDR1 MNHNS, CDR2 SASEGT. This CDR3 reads CASSQAGQGFYNEQFF. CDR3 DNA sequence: TGTGCCAGCAGTCAAGCGGGACAGGGGTTTTACAATGAGCAGTTCTTC.

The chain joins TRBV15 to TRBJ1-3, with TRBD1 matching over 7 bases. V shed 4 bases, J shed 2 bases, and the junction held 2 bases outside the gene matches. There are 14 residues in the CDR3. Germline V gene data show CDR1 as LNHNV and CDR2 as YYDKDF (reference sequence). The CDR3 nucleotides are TGTGCCACCAGCAAAGACAGGGCTGGAAACACCATATATTTT. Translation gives CATSKDRAGNTIYF.

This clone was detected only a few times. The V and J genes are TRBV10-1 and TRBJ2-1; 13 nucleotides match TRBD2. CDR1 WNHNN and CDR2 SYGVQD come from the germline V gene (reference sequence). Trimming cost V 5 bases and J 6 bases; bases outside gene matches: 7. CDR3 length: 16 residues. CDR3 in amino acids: CASSPLAGGRANEQFF. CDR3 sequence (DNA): TGCGCCAGCAGTCCACTAGCGGGAGGGAGGGCCAATGAGCAGTTCTTC.

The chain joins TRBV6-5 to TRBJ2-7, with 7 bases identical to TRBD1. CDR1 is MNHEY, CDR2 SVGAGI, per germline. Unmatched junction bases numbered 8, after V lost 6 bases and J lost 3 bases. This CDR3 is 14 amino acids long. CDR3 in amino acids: CASSRGRKVYEQYF. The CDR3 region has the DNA TGTGCCAGCAGCAGGGGGAGAAAAGTCTACGAGCAGTACTTC.

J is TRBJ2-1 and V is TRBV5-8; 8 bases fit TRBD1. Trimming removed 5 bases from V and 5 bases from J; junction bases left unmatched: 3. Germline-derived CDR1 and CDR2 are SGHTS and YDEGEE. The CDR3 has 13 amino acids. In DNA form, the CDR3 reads TGTGCCAGCAGGCCGACAGGGGACAATGAGCAGTTCTTC. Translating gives CASRPTGDNEQFF.

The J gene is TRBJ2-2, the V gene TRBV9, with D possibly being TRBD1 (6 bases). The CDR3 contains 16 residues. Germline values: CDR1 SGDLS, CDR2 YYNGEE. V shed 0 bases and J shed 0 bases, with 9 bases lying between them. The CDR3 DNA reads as TGTGCCAGCAGCGTAGGAGCAGGGGCGAACACCGGGGAGCTGTTTTTT. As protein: CASSVGAGANTGELFF.

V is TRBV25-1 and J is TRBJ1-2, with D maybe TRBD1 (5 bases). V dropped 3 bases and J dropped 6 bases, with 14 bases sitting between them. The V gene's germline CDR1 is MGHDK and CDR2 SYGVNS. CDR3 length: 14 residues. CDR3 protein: CASSDRGYENGYTF. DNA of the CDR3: TGTGCCAGCAGTGACCGGGGCTACGAGAATGGCTACACCTTC.

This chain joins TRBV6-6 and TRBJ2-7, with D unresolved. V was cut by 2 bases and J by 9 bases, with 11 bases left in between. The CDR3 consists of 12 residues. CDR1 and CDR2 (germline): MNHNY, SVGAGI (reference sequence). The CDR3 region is CASSYLVERQYF. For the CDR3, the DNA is TGTGCCAGCAGTTACCTGGTTGAAAGGCAGTACTTC.

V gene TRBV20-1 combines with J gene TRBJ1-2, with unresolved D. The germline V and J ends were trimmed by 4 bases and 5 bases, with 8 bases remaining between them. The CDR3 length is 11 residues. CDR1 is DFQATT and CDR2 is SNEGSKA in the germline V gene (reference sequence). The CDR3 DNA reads TGCAGTGCTATCGACGGTTATGGCTACACCTTC. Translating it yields CSAIDGYGYTF.

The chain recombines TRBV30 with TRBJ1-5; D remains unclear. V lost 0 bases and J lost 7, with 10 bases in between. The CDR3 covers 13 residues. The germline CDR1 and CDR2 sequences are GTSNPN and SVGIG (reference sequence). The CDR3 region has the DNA TGTGCCTGGAGTGTACTTGGGGAACAGCCCCAGCATTTT. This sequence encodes CAWSVLGEQPQHF. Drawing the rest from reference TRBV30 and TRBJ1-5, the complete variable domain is SQTIHQWPATLVQPVGSPLSLECTVEGTSNPNLYWYRQAAGRGLQLLFYSVGIGQISSEVPQNLSASRPQDRQFILSSKKLLLSDSGFYLCAWSVLGEQPQHFGDGTRLSIL.

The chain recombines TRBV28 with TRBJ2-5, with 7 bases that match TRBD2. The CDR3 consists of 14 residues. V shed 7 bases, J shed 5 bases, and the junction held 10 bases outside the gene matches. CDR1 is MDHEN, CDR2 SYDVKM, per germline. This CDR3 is CASTRQTGGETQYF. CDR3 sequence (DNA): TGTGCCAGCACTAGACAGACCGGGGGGGAGACCCAGTACTTC.

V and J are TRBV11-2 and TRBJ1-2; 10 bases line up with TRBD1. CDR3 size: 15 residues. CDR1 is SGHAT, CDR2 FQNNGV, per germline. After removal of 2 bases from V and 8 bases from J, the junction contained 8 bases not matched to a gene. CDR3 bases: TGTGCCAGCAGCTTAACGTCGGGACAGGGGCAGGGCTACACCTTC. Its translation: CASSLTSGQGQGYTF.

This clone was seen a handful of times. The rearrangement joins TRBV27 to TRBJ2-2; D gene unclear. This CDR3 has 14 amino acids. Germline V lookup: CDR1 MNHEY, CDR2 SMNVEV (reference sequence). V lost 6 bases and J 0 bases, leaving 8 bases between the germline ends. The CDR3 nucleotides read TGTGCCAGCAGAGGCTCCACGAACACCGGGGAGCTGTTTTTT. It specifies CASRGSTNTGELFF.

The CDR3 DNA follows: TGTGCCAGCGGGGGACAGACGAACACTGAAGCTTTCTTT. This encodes CASGGQTNTEAFF. The chain recombines TRBV28 with TRBJ1-1; 7 bases align to TRBD1. Germline V CDR1 and CDR2: MDHEN, SYDVKM. Trimming took 8 bases from V and 1 from J; bases not matched to a gene: 4. CDR3 length: 13 amino acids.